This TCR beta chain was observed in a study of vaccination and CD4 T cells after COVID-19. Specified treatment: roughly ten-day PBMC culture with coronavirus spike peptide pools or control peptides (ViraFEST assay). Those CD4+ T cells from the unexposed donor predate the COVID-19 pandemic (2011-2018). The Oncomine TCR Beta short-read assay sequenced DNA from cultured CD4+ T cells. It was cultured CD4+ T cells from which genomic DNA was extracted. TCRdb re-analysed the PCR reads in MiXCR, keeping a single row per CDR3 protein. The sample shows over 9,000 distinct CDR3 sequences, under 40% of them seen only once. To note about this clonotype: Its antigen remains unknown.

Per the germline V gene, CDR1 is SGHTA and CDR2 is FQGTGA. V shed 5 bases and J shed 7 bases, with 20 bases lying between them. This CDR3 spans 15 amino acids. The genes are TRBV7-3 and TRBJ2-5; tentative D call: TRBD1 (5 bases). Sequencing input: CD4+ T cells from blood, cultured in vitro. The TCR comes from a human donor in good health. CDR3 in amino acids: CASSPHRLGVGTQYF. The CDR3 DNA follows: TGTGCCAGCAGCCCCCACAGGTTAGGCGTGGGGACCCAGTACTTC.